This T cell receptor (beta chain) was identified in a study of cytomegalovirus exposure and HLA in healthy donors. Whole-study context: Among the approximately 380 donors who were genotyped, around 77% fell in the genetic ancestry cluster that is associated with self-reported Caucasian donors. Findings and caveats of the study: The dataset shows that most TCR sequences were rare, while some public TCRs occurred in many donors. Owing to their indistinguishability, certain V segments, notably TRBV6-2 and TRBV6-3, were excluded.

At sampling all donors were nominally healthy, likely with unrecorded immune exposures. The PCR had 60 Vbeta and 13 Jbeta primers. Sequencing used immunoSEQ multiplex PCR; TCRdb keeps in-frame clones, though not all of them. The sample consists of some 200,000 clones, just over 75% of them appearing once. Germline trimming cut 0 bases from V and 6 bases from J; bases unmatched to any gene: 6. Germline-derived CDR1 and CDR2 are SGHRS and YFSETQ. The CDR3 is 15 residues long. In regard to this clone: Its cognate antigen is unknown.

The sequenced sample consisted of PBMCs. The receptor was derived from a man aged 18 to 30 in good health and CMV-seronegative. The chain couples TRBV5-1 to TRBJ1-1, with 9 bases matching TRBD1. The CDR3 sequence: CASSLEGTGRAEAFF. The CDR3 DNA follows: TGCGCCAGCAGCTTGGAGGGGACAGGGAGGGCTGAAGCTTTCTTT.